What follows are 30 T cell receptor beta chains derived from one specimen sequenced in a study of blood T cells in healthy people across ages. The authors ran a second PCR of about 7 to 12 cycles using a sample-barcoded 5' primer and a J-beta primer mix. Each CDR3 protein gets one entry after TCRdb re-called the 5' RACE reads with MiXCR. The sample contains about 930,000 distinct CDR3 sequences, 25% to 30% of which appear only once. These data were also reused for a study on T cells of mothers and their children.

The sample taken for sequencing was blood. The receptors stem from a middle-aged woman in good health.

The rearrangement joins TRBV20-1 to TRBJ2-7; D assignment may be TRBD1 or TRBD2 (5 bases each). Trimming removed 5 bases at V and 7 bases at J, with 21 bases between. The CDR3 has 14 residues. Per the germline V gene, CDR1 is DFQATT and CDR2 is SNEGSKA (reference sequence). CDR3 residues: CSAYGTFSYNEQYF. In DNA form, the CDR3 reads TGCAGTGCTTATGGGACGTTCTCCTACAATGAGCAGTACTTC.

The table lists this clonotype with a count of one. The rearrangement links TRBV5-6 to TRBJ1-1, with TRBD1 matching 7 bases. The V gene's germline CDR1 is SGHDT and CDR2 YYEEEE. CDR3 size: 15 residues. The V segment lost 6 bases and the J segment 1 base; nucleotides outside the gene matches: 9. The CDR3 loop is CASTPVQGTNTEAFF. As DNA, the CDR3 is TGTGCCAGCACCCCCGTACAGGGGACGAACACTGAAGCTTTCTTT. Filled out from reference TRBV5-6 and TRBJ1-1, the complete variable domain reads DAGVTQSPTHLIKTRGQQVTLRCSPKSGHDTVSWYQQALGQGPQFIFQYYEEEERQRGNFPDRFSGHQFPNYSSELNVNALLLGDSALYLCASTPVQGTNTEAFFGQGTRLTVV.

This chain joins TRBV7-9 and TRBJ1-5; tentative D call: TRBD1 (5 bases). The CDR3 contains 16 residues. The V end lost 7 bases, the J end lost 11 bases, and 27 bases lay between the germline ends. Germline-derived CDR1 and CDR2 are SEHNR and FQNEAQ (reference sequence). CDR3 nucleotide sequence: TGTGCCAGCAACTTCCTACTAGCGGGGCTACAAGAGACCCAGCATTTT. Protein: CASNFLLAGLQETQHF.

This clonotype was picked up a small number of times. The chain uses TRBV3-1 and TRBJ1-2; D is ambiguous. This CDR3 has 13 residues. Between the trimmed V and J ends, which lost 4 bases and 5 bases, there was a span of 11 bases. CDR1 is LGHDT, CDR2 YNNKEL, per germline (reference sequence). The CDR3 loop is CASSPDTVYGYTF. For the CDR3, the DNA is TGTGCCAGCAGCCCAGACACCGTATATGGCTACACCTTC.

Turning to this clonotype: One junction end does not reproduce the germline sequence, and a read error may be involved. The gene calls are TRBV12-3 or TRBV12-4 and TRBJ2-3; D unclear. The CDR3 extends over 16 amino acids. CDR3 loop: CASSLAPRSRTDMQYF. The CDR3 nucleotides are TGTGCCAGCAGTTTAGCGCCGCGCTCCCGCACAGATATGCAGTATTTT.

Only a few counts were recorded for this clonotype. The V and J genes are TRBV7-9 and TRBJ2-1; D assignment may be TRBD1 or TRBD2 (7 bases each). The CDR3 runs 15 residues. Germline loops: CDR1 SEHNR, CDR2 FQNEAQ (reference sequence). V shed 7 bases and J shed 6 bases, with 19 bases lying between them. CDR3 nucleotides: TGTGCCAGCACCCTCAGGGAGGGGGCGCCCAATGAGCAGTTCTTC. Its translation is CASTLREGAPNEQFF.

The gene calls are TRBV10-3 and TRBJ2-7, with 7 bases identical to TRBD1. In germline, CDR1 is ENHRY, CDR2 SYGVKD. CDR3 length equals 15 residues. V trimming: 3 bases; J trimming: 2 bases; junction bases outside the gene matches: 7. DNA for the CDR3: TGTGCCATCAGTGACGACTCCAGGGGGACCTACGAGCAGTACTTC. Protein product: CAISDDSRGTYEQYF.

This clonotype has just a few counts. The chain joins TRBV6-1 to TRBJ2-3; D may be TRBD1 or TRBD2 (5 bases each). CDR1 is MNHNS, CDR2 SASEGT, per germline. The CDR3 is 16 residues long. The V end lost 3 bases, the J end lost 5 bases, and 18 bases lay between the germline ends. The chain's CDR3 is CASSEPGRGRGDTQYF. The CDR3 DNA reads TGTGCCAGCAGTGAGCCGGGACGGGGACGAGGAGATACGCAGTATTTT.

In the case of this clonotype: A much larger clone differs from this one at a single base, so this may be a read error. The final CDR3 position lacks the conserved phenylalanine or tryptophan, pointing to a likely read error. The chain recombines TRBV28 with TRBJ2-4; no definite D call. Near its end, the DNA agrees better with TRBJ2-7, so the J call may be wrong. The length of the CDR3 is 13 residues. Germline loops: CDR1 MDHEN, CDR2 SYDVKM. The CDR3 region is CASSPTLTYEQYL. The CDR3 bases are TGTGCCAGCAGTCCTACTCTTACCTACGAGCAGTACTTA.

The genes are TRBV7-9 and TRBJ2-7; D might be TRBD1 (6 bases). This CDR3 has 15 amino acids. V was shortened by 6 bases and J by 2 bases, with 17 bases between the two germline ends. The V gene's germline CDR1 is SEHNR and CDR2 FQNEAQ (reference sequence). For the CDR3, the DNA is TGTGCCAGCAGTGATACAGGGTCGGGAACCTACGAGCAGTACTTC. It translates to CASSDTGSGTYEQYF.

The chain recombines TRBV7-9 with TRBJ2-5, with D maybe TRBD1 (7 bases). The germline gives CDR1 SEHNR, CDR2 FQNEAQ (reference sequence). V lost 11 bases and J 5 bases, leaving 18 bases between the germline ends. This CDR3 is built from 13 residues. CDR3 DNA sequence: TGTGCCTACGCCCTGGGGGGACAGGAGACCCAGTACTTC. It translates to CAYALGGQETQYF.

The CDR3 loop reads CSVVVSLARGTEAFF. CDR3 in DNA: TGCAGCGTTGTCGTCTCTCTGGCTCGGGGGACTGAAGCTTTCTTT. This rearrangement joins TRBV29-1 to TRBJ1-1; tentatively, D is TRBD1 (5 bases). Trimming stripped 4 bases from V and 5 bases from J, with 20 bases between. The CDR3 sequence is 15 residues long. Germline V lookup: CDR1 SQVTM, CDR2 ANQGSEA.

The J gene is TRBJ2-3, the V gene TRBV5-1; weak D call: TRBD1 (6 bases). Germline V gene sequence: CDR1 SGHRS, CDR2 YFSETQ. The CDR3 spans 16 residues. V was cut by 1 base and J by 0 bases, with 12 bases left in between. CDR3 sequence reads: CASSLTGHASTDTQYF. The CDR3 bases are TGCGCCAGCAGCTTGACAGGGCACGCTAGCACAGATACGCAGTATTTT.

In its sample, this clonotype was seen many times. The chain has TRBV18 and TRBJ2-5; D is perhaps TRBD1 (5 bases). CDR1 KGHSH and CDR2 LQKENI come from the germline V gene. The CDR3 contains 14 residues. Trimming removed 0 bases from V and 3 bases from J, with 8 bases in between. The CDR3 DNA reads TGTGCCAGCTCACCACCTATGACAGAAGAGACCCAGTACTTC. Its translation: CASSPPMTEETQYF.

This chain connects TRBV20-1 to TRBJ1-5, with 8 positions matching TRBD1. J gave up 0 bases and V 4 bases, and 8 bases lay outside the gene matches. Germline V gene lookup returns CDR1 DFQATT and CDR2 SNEGSKA (reference sequence). This CDR3 has 16 residues. CDR3 DNA sequence: TGCAGTGCTACCCCAGGGGGCTCTCTTAGCAATCAGCCCCAGCATTTT. Protein sequence: CSATPGGSLSNQPQHF.

This clonotype has a count of ten or more. The rearrangement links TRBV15 to TRBJ2-7, with 8 bases that match TRBD2. CDR3 length equals 14 residues. V lost 4 bases and J lost 5; bases outside the gene matches: 7. Germline CDR1 is LNHNV and CDR2 is YYDKDF (reference sequence). CDR3 DNA: TGTGCCACCAGCAACCGGGGGGGAGGCAACGAGCAGTACTTC. It yields the protein CATSNRGGGNEQYF.

The chain is built from TRBV7-2 and TRBJ2-1, with D uncertain. The CDR3 is 10 residues long. V was cut by 5 bases and J by 7 bases, with 3 bases left in between. The germline gives CDR1 SGHTA, CDR2 FQGNSA. CDR3 nucleotides: TGTGCCAGCAGCGTTAATGAGCAGTTCTTC. This encodes CASSVNEQFF.

The chain recombines TRBV7-2 with TRBJ2-1; 10 positions agree with TRBD2. Germline assignment: CDR1 SGHTA and CDR2 FQGNSA. The junction had 6 bases not matched to a gene; V was cut back by 3 bases and J by 7 bases. This CDR3 has 15 residues. CDR3 residues: CASSFKAGGGNEQFF. As DNA, the CDR3 is TGTGCCAGCAGCTTCAAAGCGGGAGGGGGGAATGAGCAGTTCTTC.

The chain employs TRBV12-3 or TRBV12-4 and TRBJ2-4, with a tentative D call TRBD1 (6 bases). Trimming removed 6 bases from V and 1 base from J, with 13 bases in between. This CDR3 region has 15 residues. CDR3 in DNA: TGTGCCAGCAGGGAAACAGGGTCGGCCAAAAACATTCAGTACTTC. It encodes CASRETGSAKNIQYF.

The rearrangement links TRBV13 to TRBJ2-1; 10 bases agree with TRBD2. CDR1 PRHDT and CDR2 FYEKMQ come from the germline V gene (reference sequence). The CDR3 sequence is 21 residues long. V gave up 0 bases and J gave up 3 bases; unmatched junction bases: 17. DNA for the CDR3: TGTGCCAGCAGCTTAGGCCGACTAGCGGGCAAGACCACCTCCTACTACAATGAGCAGTTCTTC. Its translation: CASSLGRLAGKTTSYYNEQFF.

This clonotype was detected only a few times. The chain links TRBV6-1 to TRBJ2-3; TRBD2 matches at 7 bases. The CDR3 contains 15 residues. Losses at the gene ends were 6 bases for V and 6 bases for J; bases not matched to a gene: 12. Germline V CDR1 and CDR2: MNHNS, SASEGT. CDR3 sequence (DNA): TGTGCCAGCAGGGGGTTTGCGGGGGTGAGGGATACGCAGTATTTT. Translated, it gives CASRGFAGVRDTQYF.

This clonotype showed up just a few times. The V and J genes are TRBV5-1 and TRBJ2-5, with D maybe TRBD2 (5 bases). With the DNA end fitting TRBJ2-7 better, the J assignment may be wrong. Germline CDR1 reads SGHRS; CDR2 reads YFSETQ. CDR3 size: 15 residues. CDR3 bases: TGCGCCAGCAGCTGGACCACGGGAAGTAGGGACGAGCAGTACTTC. It translates to CASSWTTGSRDEQYF.

The rearrangement joins TRBV28 to TRBJ1-1; 7 bases align to TRBD1. This CDR3 is 15 amino acids long. Losses at the gene ends were 8 bases for V and 3 bases for J; bases not matched to a gene: 12. Germline values: CDR1 MDHEN, CDR2 SYDVKM. In DNA, the CDR3 is TGTGCCAGCCCCTCAAAAGGGGGCCAGGACACTGAAGCTTTCTTT. Its protein product is CASPSKGGQDTEAFF.

This clonotype was seen only a few times. The rearrangement joins TRBV7-9 to TRBJ1-1; 10 bases map to TRBD1. This CDR3 contains 14 residues. With V trimmed by 5 bases and J by 7 bases, 7 bases remained unmatched. Looked up from germline, CDR1 is SEHNR and CDR2 is FQNEAQ (reference sequence). CDR3 bases: TGTGCCAGCAGCAGGGACAGGGGAATAGGTGAAGCTTTCTTT. The encoded protein is CASSRDRGIGEAFF.

This clonotype was observed many times. This sequence joins TRBV7-6 and TRBJ2-7; no reliable D call. Germline V gene data show CDR1 as SGHVS and CDR2 as FNYEAQ. V lost 4 bases to trimming and J lost 0 bases, with 13 bases between them. The CDR3 is 15 amino acids. The CDR3 DNA reads TGTGCCAGCAGCTCCTCCGGCCCGGTCTCCTACGAGCAGTACTTC. Encoded protein: CASSSSGPVSYEQYF.

Note on this clonotype: One end of the junction does not line up with germline, which may come from a read error. This CDR3 reads CASSLGWTGSNQPRHF. The DNA of the CDR3 is TGTGCCAGCAGCTTGGGTTGGACAGGGAGCAATCAGCCCCGGCATTTT. The J gene is TRBJ1-5, the V gene TRBV7-9; 8 positions match TRBD1. CDR1 and CDR2 from the germline V gene are SEHNR and FQNEAQ (reference sequence). The CDR3 has 16 residues.

Points on this clonotype: Possible read error: a much larger clone is one base away. V usage is TRBV10-3 and J usage is TRBJ2-3, with D uncertain. Germline CDR1 reads ENHRY; CDR2 reads SYGVKD. The CDR3 runs to 15 residues. The V end lost 10 bases, the J end lost 2 bases, and 19 bases lay between the germline ends. CDR3 coding DNA: TGTGCCACCGTTGGATCTCCGAGGATCACAGATACGCAGTATTTT. Protein: CATVGSPRITDTQYF.

Concerning this clonotype itself: Germline is not matched at one junction end, which may reflect a read error. The rearrangement joins TRBV20-1 to TRBJ1-5, with 8 bases fitting TRBD1. This CDR3 contains 16 residues. The V gene's germline CDR1 is DFQATT and CDR2 SNEGSKA (reference sequence). DNA for the CDR3: TGCAGTACTAGAGTTAGCAGGGGGCTTAGCAATCAGCCCCAGCATTTT. Its translation is CSTRVSRGLSNQPQHF.

This chain joins TRBV10-3 and TRBJ2-3, with a tentative D call TRBD2 (5 bases). The germline V gene encodes CDR1 ENHRY and CDR2 SYGVKD. Trimming shortened V by 11 bases and J by 0 bases, and 18 bases separated the two germline ends. CDR3 length equals 15 residues. The CDR3 bases are TGTGCCTCGGGCCCTGACTACCCGAGCACAGATACGCAGTATTTT. As protein: CASGPDYPSTDTQYF.

This clonotype was counted between two and nine times. One base away lies a much larger clone, so this may be a sequencing read error. V usage is TRBV4-1 and J usage is TRBJ2-7; 10 nucleotides agree with TRBD1. With 4 bases clipped from V and 3 bases from J, the junction kept 6 bases outside the gene matches. CDR1 and CDR2 from the germline V gene are MGHRA and YSYEKL. The CDR3 is 15 amino acids. Here the CDR3 reads CASSPPRTGGYEQYF. CDR3 sequence (DNA): TGCGCCAGCAGCCCACCCAGGACAGGGGGCTACGAGCAGTACTTC.